This T cell receptor beta chain was captured in a study of T-cell memory formation after mild COVID-19. TCRdb processed the 5' RACE reads anew with MiXCR; each CDR3 protein has one entry. The sample has about 470,000 distinct CDR3 sequences, approximately 18% seen once. Trimming cost V 6 bases and J 2 bases; bases outside gene matches: 9. The CDR3 consists of 14 residues. Looked up from germline, CDR1 is DFQATT and CDR2 is SNEGSKA (reference sequence). The clonotype comes from an adult woman who had mild COVID-19 (a few samples of this study predate the infection). Cell type and time point are not known. This chain joins TRBV20-1 and TRBJ2-7; the match to TRBD1 covers 8 bases. The sequenced material came from PBMCs or a T cell subset sorted from them (not recorded which). As DNA, the CDR3 is TGCAGTGCCAATCCAGGGGGCGTCACCTACGAGCAGTACTTC. This encodes CSANPGGVTYEQYF.